This T cell receptor beta chain was captured by sequencing in a study of blood T cell repertoires in COVID-19. Study-level information: Spain, Italy and the United States supplied samples that represented acute and convalescent COVID-19. PBMCs, B-cell-depleted T cells, or T cells provided the cDNA or gDNA that made up the material.

Here immunoSEQ multiplex PCR was the method, and the copy in TCRdb shows in-frame clones only, minus some. The sample has roughly 90,000 clones; more than 65% are singletons. Germline loops: CDR1 DFQATT, CDR2 SNEGSKA (reference sequence). The CDR3 contains 13 residues. Trimming shortened V by 3 bases and J by 6 bases, and 12 bases separated the two germline ends. The sequence came from a human donor in a cohort sampled during active COVID-19. The chain has TRBV20-1 and TRBJ1-5; D is perhaps TRBD1 (5 bases). Sequenced input: peripheral blood. The CDR3 DNA is TGCAGTGCTAGTTCGGGGGGGAGTCAGCCCCAGCATTTT. Translated: CSASSGGSQPQHF.